The 27 T cell receptor beta chains given below trace back to one sample, sequenced in a study of tumor-infiltrating lymphocytes in glioblastoma multiforme. TCRB libraries came from RNA via three nested multiplex PCR rounds. One entry per CDR3 protein results from TCRdb running MiXCR on the multiplex PCR reads. The profile shows 8,000 to 10,000 distinct CDR3 sequences, about 72% of them singletons. The specimen was brain tumor tissue. These receptors were taken from a male donor with glioblastoma.

As for this clonotype: The junction does not match germline at one end; this may be a read error. This chain joins TRBV30 and TRBJ2-4; D gene uncertain. There are 15 residues in the CDR3. The V gene's germline CDR1 is GTSNPN and CDR2 SVGIG (reference sequence). CDR3 sequence: CAWSVSDIARNIQNF. The CDR3 DNA follows: TGTGCCTGGAGTGTATCAGATATCGCCAGAAACATTCAGAACTTC.

The chain is built from TRBV20-1 and TRBJ2-1, with 8 bases fitting TRBD2. This CDR3 contains 15 residues. CDR1 and CDR2 (germline): DFQATT, SNEGSKA (reference sequence). The trim removed 3 bases at V and 9 bases at J, leaving 13 bases unmatched. The CDR3 DNA follows: TGCAGTGCTAGGTCCCAGGTTGCGGGAGGTTCTGAGCAGTTCTTC. This codes for CSARSQVAGGSEQFF.

This clonotype has a handful of counts. The chain combines TRBV10-3 with TRBJ2-7; 7 bases match TRBD1. The CDR3 length is 14 residues. The V and J ends lost 10 bases and 2 bases, in that order; junction bases with no gene match: 11. The germline gives CDR1 ENHRY, CDR2 SYGVKD. CDR3 sequence reads: CATQRGTETYEQYF. The CDR3 coding sequence is TGTGCCACTCAGAGGGGGACAGAGACCTACGAGCAGTACTTC.

This clonotype was seen only once. The chain recombines TRBV4-3 with TRBJ2-7, with a tentative D call TRBD1 (5 bases). In germline, CDR1 is LGHNA, CDR2 YSLEER. The CDR3 totals 17 residues. Trimming removed 4 bases at V and 5 bases at J, with 24 bases between. Here the CDR3 DNA reads TGCGCCAGCAGCCCCGCGGAACAGACAGTTGTAGCCCACGAGCAGTACTTC. Encoded protein: CASSPAEQTVVAHEQYF.

The CDR3 reads CASRSPGSDTQYF. CDR3 DNA: TGTGCCAGCAGGTCCCCGGGATCAGATACGCAGTATTTT. The chain recombines TRBV11-2 with TRBJ2-3; perhaps TRBD2 as D (5 bases). V was cut by 6 bases and J by 4 bases, with 11 bases left in between. The CDR3 is 13 amino acids. CDR1 is SGHAT, CDR2 FQNNGV, per germline.

This clonotype showed up just once. Given the absence of the conserved phenylalanine or tryptophan at the CDR3 end, a read error is likely. The chain links TRBV6-5 to TRBJ2-3; tentative D call: TRBD2 (6 bases). This CDR3 spans 16 amino acids. The germline V gene has CDR1 MNHEY and CDR2 SVGAGI. This CDR3 is CTSSSLVSGSTDTQYL. DNA for the CDR3: TGTACCAGCAGTTCTCTAGTTAGCGGAAGCACAGATACGCAGTATTTA.

This clonotype was seen a few times. This sequence joins TRBV9 and TRBJ1-1; D gene ambiguous. V was pared by 4 bases and J by 10 bases, with 20 bases between. CDR1 and CDR2 from the germline V gene are SGDLS and YYNGEE. The CDR3 is made up of 14 amino acids. CDR3 in DNA: TGTGCCAGCAGCCCCACGCCGGAGACTCCCGGAGCTTTCTTT. It yields the protein CASSPTPETPGAFF. The variable domain in full, completed from reference TRBV9 and TRBJ1-1, reads DSGVTQTPKHLITATGQRVTLRCSPRSGDLSVYWYQQSLDQGLQFLIQYYNGEERAKGNILERFSAQQFPDLHSELNLSSLELGDSALYFCASSPTPETPGAFFGQGTRLTVV.

The chain recombines TRBV20-1 with TRBJ1-2; D gene unclear. The V gene lost 3 bases and the J gene lost 3 bases, with 11 bases spanning the gap. The V gene's germline CDR1 is DFQATT and CDR2 SNEGSKA (reference sequence). The CDR3 is 13 amino acids. For the CDR3, the DNA is TGCAGTGCTAGTAATCCAATGGACTATGGCTACACCTTC. This gives the protein CSASNPMDYGYTF.

Note on this clonotype: Since the CDR3 does not end with the conserved phenylalanine or tryptophan, this likely comes from a read error. This rearrangement joins TRBV12-3 or TRBV12-4 to TRBJ1-5, with a weak D call TRBD1 (5 bases). The length of the CDR3 is 12 residues. Trimming took 6 bases from V and 7 from J, leaving 10 bases between them. The CDR3 DNA follows: TGTGCCAGCAGCATGACAGAGCAGCCCCAGCATATA. It specifies CASSMTEQPQHI.

Regarding this clonotype: A much more abundant neighbour one base away suggests this may be a read error. The chain recombines TRBV4-2 with TRBJ2-3; 9 nucleotides match TRBD2. Germline V lookup: CDR1 LGHNA, CDR2 YNFKEQ. The CDR3 is made up of 15 amino acids. The CDR3 nucleotides are TGTGCCAGCAGACAAGGGACTAGCAACACAGATACGCAGTATTTT. Amino acids: CASRQGTSNTDTQYF.

With regard to this clonotype: The CDR3 end shows no conserved phenylalanine or tryptophan, and so a read error is likely. The chain has TRBV10-1 and TRBJ2-2; D is possibly TRBD2 (6 bases). The CDR3 runs to 13 residues. Germline CDR1 is WNHNN and CDR2 is SYGVQD (reference sequence). The CDR3 sequence is CASNESGAGELFL. As DNA, the CDR3 is TGCGCCAGCAATGAGTCGGGGGCCGGGGAGCTGTTTTTG.

This rearrangement joins TRBV4-1 to TRBJ2-7, with D perhaps given as TRBD1 or TRBD2 (6 bases each). The CDR3 length is 12 residues. In germline, CDR1 is MGHRA, CDR2 YSYEKL. In DNA, the CDR3 is TGCGAAAGCAGCCAAGGGGGGTACGAGCAGTACTTC. It translates to CESSQGGYEQYF.

J is TRBJ2-5 and V is TRBV6-5, with 9 bases fitting TRBD2. Germline V gives CDR1 MNHEY, CDR2 SVGAGI. The CDR3 is 15 residues long. Trimming took 9 bases from V and 6 from J; bases not matched to a gene: 14. CDR3 in DNA: TGTGCCAGTAATTACTCGTTTAGCGGGAGCCAGACCCAGTACTTC. This translates into CASNYSFSGSQTQYF.

This clonotype appeared a single time. A read error is likely, as this CDR3 ends without the conserved phenylalanine or tryptophan. The chain recombines TRBV11-2 with TRBJ2-1; TRBD1 matches 9 bases. CDR3 length equals 13 residues. CDR1 and CDR2 (germline): SGHAT, FQNNGV. Trimming removed 3 bases from V and 7 bases from J; junction bases left unmatched: 1. The CDR3 loop reads CASSFDRGNEQFL. CDR3 DNA: TGTGCCAGCAGCTTTGACAGGGGGAATGAGCAGTTCTTA.

To note about this clonotype: A much larger clone lies one base from this, so it may be a read error. V usage is TRBV11-2 and J usage is TRBJ1-5; no clear D gene. V gave up 2 bases and J gave up 0 bases, with 5 bases separating them. The germline V gene encodes CDR1 SGHAT and CDR2 FQNNGV. The CDR3 spans 14 residues. The CDR3 sequence is CASSLHNSNQPQHF. DNA for the CDR3: TGTGCCAGCAGCTTACATAATAGCAATCAGCCCCAGCATTTT.

As for this clonotype: Its ends do not fully match the called genes, so a read error is possible. This chain links TRBV12-3 or TRBV12-4 with TRBJ2-1; weak D call: TRBD1 (5 bases). The length of the CDR3 is 13 residues. CDR3 amino acids: CASSTGQYTEQFF. In DNA, the CDR3 is TGTGCCAGCAGTACAGGACAATACACTGAGCAGTTCTTC.

This clonotype was seen ten or more times. Since no conserved phenylalanine or tryptophan closes the CDR3, a read error is the likely cause. V gene TRBV29-1 combines with J gene TRBJ2-1; D call uncertain. The CDR3 is 14 amino acids. CDR1 is SQVTM, CDR2 ANQGSEA, per germline. With 8 bases removed from V and 0 bases from J, the gap between germline ends came to 14 bases. The CDR3: CSTQDVSSYNEQFS. The CDR3 coding sequence is TGCAGCACTCAGGACGTGAGCTCCTACAATGAGCAGTTCTCC.

For this clonotype: The junction departs from the called germline gene at one end, perhaps through a read error. The chain carries TRBV4-1 and TRBJ2-5; possibly TRBD2 for D (6 bases). Per the germline V gene, CDR1 is MGHRA and CDR2 is YSYEKL. The CDR3 consists of 16 residues. The CDR3 DNA sequence: TGCGCCAGCAGCCAAGGTCCTAGCGTCCGTGGAGAGACCCAGAACTTC. Amino acids: CASSQGPSVRGETQNF.

Notes on this clonotype: The junction and the germline gene differ at one end; a read error may be behind it. This sequence joins TRBV11-2 and TRBJ2-2, with 7 bases matching TRBD1. CDR3 length: 20 residues. CDR1 is SGHAT and CDR2 is FQNNGV in the germline V gene. This chain's CDR3 is CVSTPSFGQGLVVNTGDLFF. The CDR3 coding sequence is TGTGTCAGCACCCCCTCATTCGGCCAAGGGCTAGTGGTAAACACAGGGGACCTGTTTTTT.

Of note for this clonotype: The junction differs from germline at one of its ends, possibly a read error. This chain joins TRBV11-1 and TRBJ1-1, with D possibly matching TRBD1 (5 bases). Germline V gives CDR1 SGHAT, CDR2 FQDESV (reference sequence). This CDR3 region has 15 residues. CDR3 sequence: CASSFPRTWGTEALF. In nucleotides, the CDR3 is TGTGCCAGCAGCTTCCCGAGGACATGGGGCACTGAAGCTCTCTTT.

The chain combines TRBV6-6 with TRBJ2-1; 8 nucleotides agree with TRBD2. V was pared by 7 bases and J by 4 bases, with 18 bases of the junction left unmatched. In germline, CDR1 is MNHNY, CDR2 SVGAGI (reference sequence). This CDR3 has 18 residues. Written as DNA, the CDR3 is TGTGCCAGCACCCTCAAGCGGTTAATGGCGGGAGGATACAATGAGCAGTTCTTC. Amino acid sequence: CASTLKRLMAGGYNEQFF.

This clonotype was observed a handful of times. The chain is built from TRBV20-1 and TRBJ1-5, with D hard to call. Germline V lookup: CDR1 DFQATT, CDR2 SNEGSKA (reference sequence). Trimming left V 5 bases short and J 11 bases short, with 13 bases between. This CDR3 is built from 11 residues. CDR3 loop: CSAPLVGSQHF. CDR3 bases: TGCAGTGCTCCATTGGTCGGGTCCCAGCATTTT.

This clonotype was detected ten times or more. The genes are TRBV6-4 and TRBJ2-2; D ambiguous. The CDR3 extends over 13 amino acids. V dropped 2 bases and J dropped 1 base, with 2 bases sitting between them. In germline, CDR1 is MRHNA, CDR2 SNTAGT. The CDR3 region has the DNA TGTGCCAGCAGTGACCTGAACACCGGGGAGCTGTTTTTT. It yields the protein CASSDLNTGELFF.

This clonotype was recorded many times. This sequence joins TRBV7-8 and TRBJ2-6, with D possibly TRBD2 on 6 matching bases. Germline loops: CDR1 SGHVS, CDR2 FQNEAQ. CDR3 size: 18 residues. Trimming removed 7 bases at V and 3 bases at J, with 22 bases between. The CDR3 sequence: CASTLAGTTFIGANVLTF. The DNA of the CDR3 is TGTGCCAGCACCTTGGCGGGGACCACCTTTATTGGGGCCAACGTCCTGACTTTC.

This clonotype occurred many times. The genes are TRBV19 and TRBJ2-1, with TRBD2 matching over 7 bases. V was clipped by 3 bases and J by 3 bases; unmatched bases: 5. The CDR3 length is 15 residues. CDR1 is LNHDA, CDR2 SQIVND, per germline (reference sequence). The DNA of the CDR3 is TGTGCCAGTAGTATCGGCGGGAGTGTCTACAATGAGCAGTTCTTC. Translation gives CASSIGGSVYNEQFF.

This clonotype is a singleton in its sample. The rearrangement uses TRBV5-1 and TRBJ1-1, with D hard to call. The CDR3 has 14 residues. V lost 0 bases to trimming and J lost 1 base, with 7 bases between them. In germline, CDR1 is SGHRS, CDR2 YFSETQ. The CDR3 reads CASSLGPENTEAFF. The CDR3 nucleotides are TGCGCCAGCAGCTTGGGGCCAGAGAACACTGAAGCTTTCTTT.

With respect to this clonotype: At one end the junction does not follow the germline gene, possibly because of a read error. CDR3 nucleotide sequence: TGTGTCAGCATCCCCTCATTCGGCCAAGGGCTAGCGGTAAACACCGGAGAGCTGTTTTTT. Amino acids: CVSIPSFGQGLAVNTGELFF. V and J are TRBV11-2 and TRBJ2-2; 7 bases fit TRBD2. The germline V gene has CDR1 SGHAT and CDR2 FQNNGV. This CDR3 is built from 20 residues.